This T cell receptor beta chain was identified during a study of blood T cells in healthy people across ages. Study-level results: Not knowing donor CMV status may have confounded expanded clonotype changes. The diversity estimates, figures obtained from one million T cells, were considered underestimates.

V shed 6 bases and J shed 11 bases, with 16 bases lying between them. The germline V gene has CDR1 SQVTM and CDR2 ANQGSEA. The CDR3 runs to 11 residues. Concerning this clonotype: Its specificity is not known.

Primed by a sample-barcoded 5' primer and a J-beta primer mix, a second PCR proceeded for about 7 to 11 cycles. Each cDNA molecule received a tag from a template-switch adaptor that had 12 random nucleotides. There were at least 2.5 million CDR3-containing paired-end reads obtained from each sample. TCRdb processed the 5' RACE reads anew with MiXCR; each CDR3 protein has one entry. In the table there are over 1.5 million distinct CDR3 sequences, around 50% of which are singletons. Sequenced material: blood. The genes are TRBV29-1 and TRBJ2-5; D uncertain. This receptor was identified in a woman aged 40 to 50 in good health. The CDR3 region has the DNA TGCAGCGTCCGCGCCTACAATGAGCAGTACTTC. Translation gives CSVRAYNEQYF.